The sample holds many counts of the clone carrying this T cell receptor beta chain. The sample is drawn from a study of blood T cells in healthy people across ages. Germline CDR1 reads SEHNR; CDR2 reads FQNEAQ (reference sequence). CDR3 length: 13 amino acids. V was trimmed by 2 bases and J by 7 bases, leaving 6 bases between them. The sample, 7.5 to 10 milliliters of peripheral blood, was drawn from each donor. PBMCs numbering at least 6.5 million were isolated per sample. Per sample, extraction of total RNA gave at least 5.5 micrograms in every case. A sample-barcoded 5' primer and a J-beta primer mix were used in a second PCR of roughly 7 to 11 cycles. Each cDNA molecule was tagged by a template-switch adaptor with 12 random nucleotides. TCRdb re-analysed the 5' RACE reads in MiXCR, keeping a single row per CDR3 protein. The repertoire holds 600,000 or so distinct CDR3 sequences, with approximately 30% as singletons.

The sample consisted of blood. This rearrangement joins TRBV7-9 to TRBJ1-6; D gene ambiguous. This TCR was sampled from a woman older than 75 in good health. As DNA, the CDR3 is TGTGCCAGCAGCTTAACATCGAATTCACCCCTCCACTTT. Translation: CASSLTSNSPLHF.